This TCR beta chain derives from a study of OX40 agonist ivuxolimab in advanced cancers. The table came from immunoSEQ multiplex PCR; TCRdb's copy has only in-frame clones and leaves some out. This table has over 80,000 clones, approximately 91% appearing once. CDR3 length: 15 amino acids. V was shortened by 0 bases and J by 4 bases, with 8 bases between the two germline ends. CDR1 SGHRS and CDR2 YFSETQ come from the germline V gene. This receptor was obtained from an adult with an advanced solid tumor such as melanoma, head and neck, liver or kidney cancer. The source material was CD4+ or CD8+ T cells sorted from blood, sampled in a trial of the OX40 agonist ivuxolimab. The chain employs TRBV5-1 and TRBJ2-6; perhaps TRBD1 as D (5 bases). The CDR3 DNA is TGCGCCAGCAGCTTGGAGGGGCGGGGGGCCAACGTCCTGACTTTC. It translates to CASSLEGRGANVLTF.